These 29 T cell receptor beta chains originate from one sample sequenced in a study of T cell responses to AZD1222 COVID-19 vaccine. Sequencing used immunoSEQ multiplex PCR; TCRdb keeps in-frame clones, though not all of them. The data hold some 120,000 clones, with about 90% observed a single time. The sample consisted of peripheral blood, taken 28 days after the second AZD1222 dose. Every receptor here comes from an adult who received the AZD1222 COVID-19 vaccine.

A few counts support this clone. The CDR3 DNA is TGTGCCAGCACGCGCGGCTATTCACCCCTCCACTTT. Translated: CASTRGYSPLHF. The chain carries TRBV6-6 and TRBJ1-6; D is uncertain. The CDR3 runs 12 residues. V gave up 7 bases and J gave up 8 bases, with 9 bases separating them. Germline CDR1 MNHNY, CDR2 SVGAGI (reference sequence).

The chain recombines TRBV6-1 with TRBJ1-5; D remains unclear. Germline lookup yields CDR1 MNHNS and CDR2 SASEGT. The CDR3 covers 14 residues. V lost 1 base to trimming and J lost 2 bases, with 6 bases between them. The CDR3 nucleotides are TGTGCCAGCAGTGAAGGTTCGGGCAATCAGCCCCAGCATTTT. It is translated as CASSEGSGNQPQHF.

DNA for the CDR3: TGTGCCAGCAGTCCTCCGCAAGGATCACCCCTCCACTTT. Its protein product is CASSPPQGSPLHF. The chain is built from TRBV2 and TRBJ1-6; D is ambiguous. Germline-derived CDR1 and CDR2 are SNHLY and FYNNEI. V lost 5 bases, J lost 10 bases, and 12 bases lay in between. The CDR3 totals 13 residues.

V gene TRBV7-9 combines with J gene TRBJ2-7; 8 bases match TRBD2. This CDR3 has 14 amino acids. Trimming at V came to 7 bases and at J to 5 bases, leaving 10 bases not matched to a gene. Germline V CDR1 and CDR2: SEHNR, FQNEAQ (reference sequence). The CDR3 region is CASTLREGSNEQYF. DNA of the CDR3: TGTGCCAGCACCCTTCGGGAGGGTTCGAACGAGCAGTACTTC.

The rearrangement uses TRBV27 and TRBJ2-7; D remains ambiguous. The CDR3 sequence is 15 residues long. CDR1 and CDR2 (germline): MNHEY, SMNVEV (reference sequence). V was trimmed by 2 bases and J by 2 bases, leaving 13 bases between them. The CDR3 region is CASSLRVTDTYEQYF. The DNA of the CDR3 is TGTGCCAGCAGTTTAAGGGTAACGGATACCTACGAGCAGTACTTC.

The V and J genes are TRBV6-5 and TRBJ2-3; D remains ambiguous. The V and J ends lost 11 bases and 2 bases respectively, with 20 bases between them. Germline values: CDR1 MNHEY, CDR2 SVGAGI. This CDR3 spans 15 amino acids. The CDR3 DNA follows: TGTGCCCCCAAAGTGGGCAGAAAACTCACAGATACGCAGTATTTT. Protein: CAPKVGRKLTDTQYF.

The chain recombines TRBV28 with TRBJ2-2, with D perhaps TRBD1 (5 bases). The CDR3 is 16 residues long. V dropped 6 bases and J dropped 3 bases, with 17 bases sitting between them. Germline V CDR1 and CDR2: MDHEN, SYDVKM. CDR3 residues: CASSPTVQAYTGELFF. CDR3 DNA: TGTGCCAGCAGCCCTACGGTACAGGCCTACACCGGGGAGCTGTTTTTT.

The chain carries TRBV30 and TRBJ2-7, with 9 bases that match TRBD2. V shed 7 bases, J shed 1 base, and the junction held 8 bases outside the gene matches. Germline V gene data show CDR1 as GTSNPN and CDR2 as SVGIG (reference sequence). The CDR3 has 14 amino acids. The CDR3: CAYNPTSGSYEQYF. The DNA for the CDR3 is TGTGCCTACAACCCGACTAGCGGTTCCTACGAGCAGTACTTC. The variable domain in full, completed from reference TRBV30 and TRBJ2-7, reads SQTIHQWPATLVQPVGSPLSLECTVEGTSNPNLYWYRQAAGRGLQLLFYSVGIGQISSEVPQNLSASRPQDRQFILSSKKLLLSDSGFYLCAYNPTSGSYEQYFGPGTRLTVT.

The gene calls are TRBV28 and TRBJ1-1; D not certain. Trimming took 4 bases from V and 8 from J, leaving 11 bases between them. CDR1 and CDR2 (germline): MDHEN, SYDVKM. The CDR3 runs to 12 residues. The CDR3 region has the DNA TGTGCCAGCAGTTCCGGGTCGGGGGAAGCTTTCTTT. Encoded protein: CASSSGSGEAFF.

The chain links TRBV7-9 to TRBJ1-2; D is undetermined. The V gene's germline CDR1 is SEHNR and CDR2 FQNEAQ (reference sequence). The CDR3 length is 15 residues. The V gene lost 1 base and the J gene lost 0 bases, with 9 bases spanning the gap. This CDR3 is CASSLVGIPNYGYTF. The CDR3 DNA is TGTGCCAGCAGCTTAGTAGGGATTCCTAACTATGGCTACACCTTC. Full variable domain (outside the CDR3, taken from reference TRBV7-9 and TRBJ1-2): DTGVSQNPRHKITKRGQNVTFRCDPISEHNRLYWYRQTLGQGPEFLTYFQNEAQLEKSRLLSDRFSAERPKGSFSTLEIQRTEQGDSAMYLCASSLVGIPNYGYTFGSGTRLTVV.

This chain links TRBV2 with TRBJ1-5; 7 bases are a match to TRBD1. The CDR3 is 13 residues long. V was clipped by 8 bases and J by 4 bases; unmatched bases: 5. CDR1 is SNHLY and CDR2 is FYNNEI in the germline V gene. The CDR3 here is CASCRDRNQPQHF. The CDR3 coding sequence is TGTGCCAGCTGCCGGGACAGAAATCAGCCCCAGCATTTT.

The rearrangement uses TRBV5-1 and TRBJ2-7, with 9 bases fitting TRBD1. Germline lookup yields CDR1 SGHRS and CDR2 YFSETQ. CDR3 length: 15 amino acids. The trim removed 3 bases at V and 4 bases at J, leaving 8 bases unmatched. CDR3 DNA: TGCGCCAGCAGCTGGACTGGACAGGGGAGGTACGAGCAGTACTTC. Amino acid sequence: CASSWTGQGRYEQYF.

V is TRBV4-1 and J is TRBJ2-2; no clear D gene. Trimming shortened V by 4 bases and J by 4 bases, and 16 bases separated the two germline ends. Per germline, CDR1 MGHRA and CDR2 YSYEKL. This CDR3 spans 16 amino acids. CDR3: CASSPLLRGSTGELFF. DNA of the CDR3: TGCGCCAGCAGCCCCCTCCTGCGCGGCAGCACCGGGGAGCTGTTTTTT.

The DNA of the CDR3 is TGTGCCAGCAGTGATAGAGATAGCAATCAGCCCCAGCATTTT. Amino acids: CASSDRDSNQPQHF. This chain connects TRBV2 to TRBJ1-5; no reliable D call. Trimming removed 3 bases from V and 0 bases from J, with 6 bases in between. The CDR3 covers 14 residues. Germline assignment: CDR1 SNHLY and CDR2 FYNNEI.

This sequence joins TRBV19 and TRBJ2-1, with 11 bases that match TRBD2. The CDR3 covers 13 residues. V trimming: 5 bases; J trimming: 10 bases; junction bases outside the gene matches: 4. The germline gives CDR1 LNHDA, CDR2 SQIVND (reference sequence). The chain's CDR3 is CASSRGLAGEQFF. CDR3 DNA: TGTGCCAGTAGTCGTGGACTAGCGGGCGAGCAGTTCTTC. The whole variable domain, filled in from reference TRBV19 and TRBJ2-1, reads DGGITQSPKYLFRKEGQNVTLSCEQNLNHDAMYWYRQDPGQGLRLIYYSQIVNDFQKGDIAEGYSVSREKKESFPLTVTSAQKNPTAFYLCASSRGLAGEQFFGPGTRLTVL.

The chain links TRBV28 to TRBJ2-5, with D possibly called TRBD1 or TRBD2 (5 bases each). The CDR3 has 15 amino acids. The V gene lost 5 bases and the J gene lost 7 bases, with 20 bases spanning the gap. CDR1 MDHEN and CDR2 SYDVKM come from the germline V gene. The CDR3 DNA follows: TGTGCCAGCAGTCCGACCTGGGGACCTTCCACGACCCAGTACTTC. It encodes CASSPTWGPSTTQYF.

The V call is TRBV9, the J call TRBJ2-7; D uncertain. V dropped 2 bases and J dropped 3 bases, with 18 bases sitting between them. The germline CDR1 and CDR2 sequences are SGDLS and YYNGEE. CDR3 length: 16 residues. DNA for the CDR3: TGTGCCAGCAGCGTCAAAAGCGTCTCTACCAACTACGAGCAGTACTTC. Translation gives CASSVKSVSTNYEQYF. The variable domain in full, completed from reference TRBV9 and TRBJ2-7, reads DSGVTQTPKHLITATGQRVTLRCSPRSGDLSVYWYQQSLDQGLQFLIQYYNGEERAKGNILERFSAQQFPDLHSELNLSSLELGDSALYFCASSVKSVSTNYEQYFGPGTRLTVT.

The chain has TRBV11-3 and TRBJ2-1; 9 nucleotides align to TRBD2. CDR3 length: 15 residues. Per the germline V gene, CDR1 is SGHNT and CDR2 is YENEEA. The J segment lost 4 bases and the V segment lost 5 bases, leaving 6 bases of the junction unmatched. The CDR3 loop is CASSLAGTSYNEQFF. For the CDR3, the DNA is TGTGCCAGCAGCCTAGCGGGGACCTCGTACAATGAGCAGTTCTTC.

The DNA of the CDR3 is TGTGCCAGCAGTTTATCGGGCAGGGGTGGAAACACCATATATTTT. It yields the protein CASSLSGRGGNTIYF. This chain connects TRBV28 to TRBJ1-3; D may be TRBD1 (6 bases). Germline values: CDR1 MDHEN, CDR2 SYDVKM. CDR3 length: 15 amino acids. With 1 base removed from V and 3 bases from J, the gap between germline ends came to 10 bases.

CDR3 in amino acids: CASSQDLPPGNRANYGYTF. The DNA for the CDR3 is TGTGCCAGCAGCCAAGATCTCCCGCCAGGGAATCGGGCTAACTATGGCTACACCTTC. V and J are TRBV3-1 (or the pseudogene TRBV3-2) and TRBJ1-2; perhaps TRBD1 as D (5 bases). The CDR3 has 19 amino acids. V dropped 0 bases and J dropped 0 bases, with 20 bases sitting between them. CDR1 and CDR2 (germline): LGHDT, YNNKEL (reference sequence).

The chain is built from TRBV6-6 and TRBJ1-2; 9 bases are a match to TRBD1. The length of the CDR3 is 15 residues. Germline V gene sequence: CDR1 MNHNY, CDR2 SVGAGI (reference sequence). Trimming removed 3 bases from V and 6 bases from J; junction bases left unmatched: 8. DNA for the CDR3: TGTGCCAGCAGTTATACTTCCGGGACAGGGAATGGCTACACCTTC. Protein product: CASSYTSGTGNGYTF.

V gene TRBV14 combines with J gene TRBJ1-2, with D maybe TRBD1 (5 bases). V was pared by 0 bases and J by 4 bases, with 21 bases between. The CDR3 has 18 amino acids. Germline loops: CDR1 SGHDN, CDR2 FVKESK. For the CDR3, the DNA is TGTGCCAGCAGCCAAGATGGGGGGGAAGTAGGTCTTCTCTATGGCTACACCTTC. It is translated as CASSQDGGEVGLLYGYTF.

V and J are TRBV27 and TRBJ2-5, with no clear D. This CDR3 has 13 residues. Trimming left V 6 bases short and J 5 bases short, with 13 bases between. Germline V CDR1 and CDR2: MNHEY, SMNVEV (reference sequence). The chain's CDR3 is CASRHPSWETQYF. CDR3 DNA sequence: TGTGCCAGCAGACACCCTTCATGGGAGACCCAGTACTTC.

The rearrangement joins TRBV19 to TRBJ2-2, with TRBD2 matching over 10 bases. From germline, CDR1 is LNHDA and CDR2 SQIVND (reference sequence). The CDR3 extends over 20 amino acids. V was pared by 3 bases and J by 3 bases, with 16 bases of the junction left unmatched. The CDR3 sequence is CASSMRSGTSALHDTGELFF. CDR3 DNA: TGTGCCAGTAGTATGAGGTCCGGGACTAGCGCTCTACACGACACCGGGGAGCTGTTTTTT.

The chain links TRBV14 to TRBJ1-2; 7 bases are a match to TRBD1. Germline values: CDR1 SGHDN, CDR2 FVKESK. V was pared by 2 bases and J by 3 bases, with 0 bases of the junction left unmatched. This CDR3 comprises 13 residues. The CDR3 region has the DNA TGTGCCAGCAGCCAACAGGGGGACTATGGCTACACCTTC. This sequence encodes CASSQQGDYGYTF.

This clone has just one count. J is TRBJ2-1 and V is TRBV3-1 (or the pseudogene TRBV3-2); the D call may be TRBD1 or TRBD2 (5 bases each). The CDR3 spans 15 residues. The ends were cut back, 1 base at V and 9 bases at J, with 16 bases in the middle. Germline values: CDR1 LGHDT, CDR2 YNNKEL (reference sequence). CDR3: CASSQGWDPSSEQFF. For the CDR3, the DNA is TGTGCCAGCAGCCAAGGCTGGGACCCCTCCAGTGAGCAGTTCTTC.

This clone has only one observation. The same CDR3 arises from other DNA sequences in this sample as well. V gene TRBV28 combines with J gene TRBJ2-5; a possible D gene is TRBD1 (6 bases). V was pared by 4 bases and J by 5 bases, with 8 bases between. CDR3 length equals 12 residues. Germline-derived CDR1 and CDR2 are MDHEN and SYDVKM. The CDR3 sequence: CASSWGRETQYF. CDR3 nucleotide sequence: TGTGCCAGCAGTTGGGGGCGGGAGACCCAGTACTTC.

This clone was picked up one time. The J gene is TRBJ1-1, the V gene TRBV2; 10 bases line up with TRBD1. The germline V gene has CDR1 SNHLY and CDR2 FYNNEI. After removal of 4 bases from V and 7 bases from J, the junction contained 15 bases not matched to a gene. The CDR3 is 17 amino acids. CDR3 residues: CASSGPGQGRRWNEAFF. CDR3 bases: TGTGCCAGCAGTGGACCGGGACAGGGGAGGCGGTGGAATGAAGCTTTCTTT. Based on the CDR3 plus reference TRBV2 and TRBJ1-1, the full variable domain is EPEVTQTPSHQVTQMGQEVILRCVPISNHLYFYWYRQILGQKVEFLVSFYNNEISEKSEIFDDQFSVERPDGSNFTLKIRSTKLEDSAMYFCASSGPGQGRRWNEAFFGQGTRLTVV.

The chain couples TRBV2 to TRBJ1-4; TRBD1 matches 9 bases. Germline trimming cut 6 bases from V and 5 bases from J; bases unmatched to any gene: 4. From germline, CDR1 is SNHLY and CDR2 FYNNEI. The CDR3 has 14 residues. Written as DNA, the CDR3 is TGTGCCAGCAGCGGGACAGGGAACAATGAAAAACTGTTTTTT. This translates into CASSGTGNNEKLFF.